Listed here is a single T cell receptor beta chain. At cycle 4 day 1, cycle 7 day 1, and baseline, blood was sampled. This specimen belongs to a study of OX40 agonist ivuxolimab in advanced cancers. The table came from immunoSEQ multiplex PCR; TCRdb's copy has only in-frame clones and leaves some out. The table shows more than 75,000 clones, with roughly 84% occurring only once. Germline CDR1 reads MNHEY; CDR2 reads SMNVEV (reference sequence). The V and J ends lost 6 bases and 2 bases respectively, with 11 bases between them. The CDR3 spans 14 residues. This clonotype was sampled from an adult with an advanced solid tumor such as melanoma, head and neck, liver or kidney cancer. The sequences come from CD4+ or CD8+ T cells sorted from blood, collected in a trial of the OX40 agonist ivuxolimab. The chain has TRBV27 and TRBJ2-1, with TRBD2 as a possible D gene (6 bases). CDR3 nucleotides: TGTGCCAGCAGCCGGGGGTTGACCTACAATGAGCAGTTCTTC. Protein: CASSRGLTYNEQFF.